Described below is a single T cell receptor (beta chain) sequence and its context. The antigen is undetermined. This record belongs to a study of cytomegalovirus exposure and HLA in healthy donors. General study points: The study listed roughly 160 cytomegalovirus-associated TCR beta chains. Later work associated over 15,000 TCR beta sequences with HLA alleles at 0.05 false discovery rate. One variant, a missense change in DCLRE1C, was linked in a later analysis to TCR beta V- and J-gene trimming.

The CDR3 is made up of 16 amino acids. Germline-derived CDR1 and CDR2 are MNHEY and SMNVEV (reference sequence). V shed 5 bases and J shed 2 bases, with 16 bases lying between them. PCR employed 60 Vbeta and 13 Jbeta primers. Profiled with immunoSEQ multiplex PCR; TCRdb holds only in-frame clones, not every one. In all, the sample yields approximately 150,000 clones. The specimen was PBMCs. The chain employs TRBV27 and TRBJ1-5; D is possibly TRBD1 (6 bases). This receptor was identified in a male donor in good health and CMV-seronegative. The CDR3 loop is CASSPISGAGNQPQHF. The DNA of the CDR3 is TGTGCCAGCAGTCCCATTTCAGGGGCGGGCAATCAGCCCCAGCATTTT.